The source of this TCR beta chain is a study of response to subunit inactivated influenza vaccine. There are 12 residues in the CDR3. V was trimmed by 1 base and J by 5 bases, leaving 8 bases between them. Germline CDR1 is GTSNPN and CDR2 is SVGIG (reference sequence). One entry per CDR3 protein, called by TCRdb with MiXCR from the RT-PCR reads. Of a few hundred thousand distinct CDR3 sequences in the sample, 14% were seen once. This clonotype was recorded a few times. This receptor was identified in a man aged 45 to 65 who received an inactivated influenza vaccine. The source was PBMCs from blood, collected roughly 12 days after vaccination. The chain is built from TRBV30 and TRBJ1-2; D unclear. The CDR3 loop reads CAWSESGYGYTF. The CDR3 coding sequence is TGTGCCTGGAGTGAGTCGGGGTATGGCTACACCTTC.